This T cell receptor (beta chain) was captured by sequencing in a study of T cell repertoires in cytomegalovirus infection. Germline CDR1 reads SGHAT; CDR2 reads FQNNGV. V lost 3 bases to trimming and J lost 7 bases, with 7 bases between them. The CDR3 is 12 amino acids. This clonotype came up many times. In TCRdb, the reads were re-called with MiXCR into one record per CDR3 protein. The sample lists some 300,000 distinct CDR3 sequences; about a sixth were seen once. Sequenced input: PBMCs. V is TRBV11-2 and J is TRBJ1-3; no clear D. This receptor was taken from a human donor in good health (CMV status not recorded). Some clones in this sample may be carry-over from other donors' samples. CDR3 region: CASSLNSNTIYF. CDR3 bases: TGTGCCAGCAGCTTGAATAGTAACACCATATATTTT.